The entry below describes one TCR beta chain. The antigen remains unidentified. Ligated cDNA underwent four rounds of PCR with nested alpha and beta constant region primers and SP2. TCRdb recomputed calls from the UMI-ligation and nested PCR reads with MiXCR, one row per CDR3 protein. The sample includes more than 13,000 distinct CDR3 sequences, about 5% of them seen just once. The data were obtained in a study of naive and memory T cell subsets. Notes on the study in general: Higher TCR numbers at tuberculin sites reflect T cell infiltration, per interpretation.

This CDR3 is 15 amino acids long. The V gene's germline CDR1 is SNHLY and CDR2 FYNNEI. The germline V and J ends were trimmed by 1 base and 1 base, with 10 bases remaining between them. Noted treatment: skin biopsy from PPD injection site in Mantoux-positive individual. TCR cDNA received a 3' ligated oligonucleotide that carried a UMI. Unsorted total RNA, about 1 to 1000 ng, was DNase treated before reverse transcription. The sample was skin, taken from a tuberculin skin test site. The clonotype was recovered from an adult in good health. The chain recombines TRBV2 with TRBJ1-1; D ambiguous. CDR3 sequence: CASSEEGSGNTEAFF. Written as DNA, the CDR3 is TGTGCCAGCAGTGAAGAGGGTTCAGGGAACACTGAAGCTTTCTTT. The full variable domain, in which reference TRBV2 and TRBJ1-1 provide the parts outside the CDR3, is EPEVTQTPSHQVTQMGQEVILRCVPISNHLYFYWYRQILGQKVEFLVSFYNNEISEKSEIFDDQFSVERPDGSNFTLKIRSTKLEDSAMYFCASSEEGSGNTEAFFGQGTRLTVV.